This T cell receptor beta chain was captured in a study of blood T cell repertoires in COVID-19 (dated by TCRdb to the early 2020s). With respect to the entire study: Samples covering the acute and convalescent phases of COVID-19 were provided by collaborators in the United States, Italy and Spain. The repertoires were made available in a free public database intended to serve as a resource for research on the immune response to SARS-CoV-2. The samples were drawn from the first 160 participants of the ongoing ImmuneRACE study and from 950 to 1,500 subjects provided by 6 global collaborators. A de-identified subject ID, COVID-19 status, age in years and sex were almost always included in the sample metadata. Where HLA class I and class II types were available, the types were taken from metadata supplied by the sample provider, not from assay-based typing. The dataset comprised deeply sampled blood TCRbeta repertoires from subjects exposed to, actively infected with, or recovered from COVID-19. The prospective study material was composed of cDNA or gDNA derived from T cells, B-cell-depleted T cells, or PBMCs. What the study reported, not specific to this receptor: How much clinical and demographic metadata was included differed by source and by participant, and the metadata was provided uncurated.

TCRbeta CDR3 regions were amplified from genomic DNA by means of the immunoSEQ Assay, a bias-controlled multiplex PCR. Processing in the source paper ran as follows. The number of nucleated cells in each sample was estimated by amplification of reference gene primers within the assay. Sequence reads were collapsed and filtered to measure the absolute abundance of every unique TCRbeta CDR3 rearrangement. For each sample, productive Simpson clonality was calculated as the square root of Simpson's diversity index over productive rearrangements. Sourced from immuneACCESS, this table was stored by TCRdb with only in-frame sequences that have V and J called. A share of the clones is absent; for the studies checked, an unresolved V gene accounts for under half, and the remainder has no known explanation. From that table come the V and J calls and clone size; the DNA was used to work out D and trimming. This sample gives 150,000 to 200,000 clones in total; 75% to 85% of them show up just once. The top ten hold about 12% of the sample.

This clone occurred once. Its antigen target is currently unknown. It has no much larger one-base neighbor in the sample; base qualities were not kept. Participants in the prospective study were enrolled through a virtual design, were aged roughly 18 to 100 years, and lived in 24 United States geographic areas. In the prospective study, cohorts were assigned on the basis of participant-reported clinical history obtained from a screening survey and a study questionnaire. Recovered participants in ImmuneRACE Cohort 3 were defined as having two consecutive negative NP/OP PCR tests, clearance from a healthcare professional, or resolution of symptoms. Mobile phlebotomists in the prospective study collected whole blood, serum and a nasopharyngeal or oropharyngeal swab from every participant. Over a roughly 2-month period, participants in the prospective study had the option of providing additional blood draws and questionnaires. Blood samples from the prospective study were shipped frozen or at room temperature prior to DNA extraction.

The CDR3, cysteine through phenylalanine, is 13 amino acids long. Only CDR3 DNA is held: 39 bases, read in frame from base 1. The germline V gene yields SGDLS for CDR1 and YYNGEE for CDR2. V is clipped by 6 bases and J by 6 bases, and the sequence between their germline boundaries is 15 bases long. The sample comprised PBMCs or T cells enriched from blood (not recorded which). This receptor chain uses TRBV9 and TRBJ1-2; TRBD1 is possibly the D segment (5 matching bases). The TCR originated in a middle-aged man who had recovered from COVID-19. The DNA sequence follows: TGTGCCAGCACCTACGGGGGGAGAGATGGCTACACCTTC. This is translated as CASTYGGRDGYTF.